This TCR beta chain originates from a study of T cells expressing NK-cell markers. TCRdb processed the 5' RACE reads again and assigns one entry to each CDR3 protein, with no DNA. This table holds about 460,000 distinct CDR3 sequences. The CDR3 contains 17 residues. J is TRBJ2-5 and V is TRBV12-3 or TRBV12-4; TCRdb picks TRBD2, but there is no DNA to check that call. The clonotype comes from a woman between 45 and 60 years old in good health. Sequencing input: blood T cells: a sorted CD56 or NKG2C T cell subset, CD4+ or CD8+ T cells, or bulk PBMC T cells (not recorded which). CDR3 region: CASSTDPGLAGEETQYF.